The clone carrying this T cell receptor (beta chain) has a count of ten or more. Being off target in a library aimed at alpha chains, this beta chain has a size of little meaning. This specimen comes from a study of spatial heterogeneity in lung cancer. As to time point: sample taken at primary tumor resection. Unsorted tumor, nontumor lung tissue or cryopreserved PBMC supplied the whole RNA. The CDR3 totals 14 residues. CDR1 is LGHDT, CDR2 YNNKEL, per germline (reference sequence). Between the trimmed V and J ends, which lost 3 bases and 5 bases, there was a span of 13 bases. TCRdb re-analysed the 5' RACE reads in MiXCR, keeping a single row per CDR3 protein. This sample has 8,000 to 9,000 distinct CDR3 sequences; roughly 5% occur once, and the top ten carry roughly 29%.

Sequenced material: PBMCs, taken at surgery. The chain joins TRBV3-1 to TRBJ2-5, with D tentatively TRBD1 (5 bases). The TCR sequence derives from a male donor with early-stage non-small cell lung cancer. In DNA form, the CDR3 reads TGTGCCAGCAGCCAGATGACAGCCCGGGAGACCCAGTACTTC. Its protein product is CASSQMTARETQYF.